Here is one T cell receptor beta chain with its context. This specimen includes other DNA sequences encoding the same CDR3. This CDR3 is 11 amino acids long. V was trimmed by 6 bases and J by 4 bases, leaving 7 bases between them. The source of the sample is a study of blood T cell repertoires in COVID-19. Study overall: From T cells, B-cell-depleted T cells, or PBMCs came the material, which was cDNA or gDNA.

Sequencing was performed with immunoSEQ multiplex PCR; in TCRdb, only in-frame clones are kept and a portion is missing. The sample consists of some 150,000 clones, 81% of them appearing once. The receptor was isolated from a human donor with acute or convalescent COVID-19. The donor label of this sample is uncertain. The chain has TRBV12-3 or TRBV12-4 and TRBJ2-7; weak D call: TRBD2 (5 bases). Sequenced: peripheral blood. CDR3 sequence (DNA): TGTGCCAGCAGCGCGGGTTACGAGCAGTACTTC. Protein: CASSAGYEQYF.